This is a list of T cell receptor beta chains from one sample in a study of blood T cell repertoires in COVID-19. Assay: immunoSEQ multiplex PCR; the TCRdb copy retains only in-frame clones and omits some. The sample records around 260,000 clones, about 85% being singletons. The sequenced sample was peripheral blood. Receptors originate from a human donor with COVID-19, enrolled during active disease. The donor label of this sample is uncertain. CDR3s include the opening cysteine and the closing phenylalanine or tryptophan. Fields, in order: J gene, V gene, CDR3 protein.

J gene: TRBJ2-1
V gene: TRBV10-1
CDR3 protein: CASMGGLAGYNEQFF

J gene: TRBJ2-5
V gene: TRBV6-5
CDR3 protein: CASTRISGSSQYF

J gene: TRBJ1-1
V gene: TRBV30
CDR3 protein: CAWSQGGTEAFF

J gene: TRBJ1-3
V gene: TRBV30
CDR3 protein: CAWSVIGDTIYF

J gene: TRBJ2-1
V gene: TRBV5-8
CDR3 protein: CASSLLRGLSNEQFF

J gene: TRBJ1-5
V gene: TRBV20-1
CDR3 protein: CSASGTGNQPQHF

J gene: TRBJ2-1
V gene: TRBV29-1
CDR3 protein: CSAGHFYNEQFF

J gene: TRBJ2-5
V gene: TRBV28
CDR3 protein: CASSLLAGGETQYF

J gene: TRBJ2-6
V gene: TRBV7-3
CDR3 protein: CASTLSPLSSGANVLTF

J gene: TRBJ2-3
V gene: TRBV9
CDR3 protein: CASKGEWGTDTQYF

J gene: TRBJ2-7
V gene: TRBV9
CDR3 protein: CASSVVGVAGDNQYF

J gene: TRBJ1-1
V gene: TRBV19
CDR3 protein: CASSISTQGGTEAFF

J gene: TRBJ2-2
V gene: TRBV6-5
CDR3 protein: CASSFRANTGELFF

J gene: TRBJ1-2
V gene: TRBV11-2
CDR3 protein: CASSPGSREDYGYTF

J gene: TRBJ1-5
V gene: TRBV19
CDR3 protein: CASSISATGGQPQHF

J gene: TRBJ1-2
V gene: TRBV10-3
CDR3 protein: CAISGEDNYGYTF

J gene: TRBJ1-4
V gene: TRBV6-5
CDR3 protein: CASSYRRGAVEKLFF

J gene: TRBJ1-4
V gene: TRBV6-5
CDR3 protein: CASRPYGATNEKLFF

J gene: TRBJ1-6
V gene: TRBV9
CDR3 protein: CASSVANSPLHF

J gene: TRBJ1-1
V gene: TRBV6-6
CDR3 protein: CASSRSPEREAFF

J gene: TRBJ1-4
V gene: TRBV28
CDR3 protein: CASSFRTGVAEKLFF

J gene: TRBJ2-1
V gene: TRBV18
CDR3 protein: CASSFQNYAYNEQFF

J gene: TRBJ1-2
V gene: TRBV19
CDR3 protein: CASSRTGSGEYGYTF

J gene: TRBJ2-7
V gene: TRBV3-1/TRBV3-2
CDR3 protein: CASSQDRSFSYEQYF

J gene: TRBJ1-5
V gene: TRBV5-1
CDR3 protein: CASSLLGGGNQPQHF

J gene: TRBJ2-7
V gene: TRBV7-2
CDR3 protein: CASSLAGLGGEQYF

J gene: TRBJ2-4
V gene: TRBV5-1
CDR3 protein: CASSSSGAPENIQYF

J gene: TRBJ2-7
V gene: TRBV19
CDR3 protein: CASRRVADFSYEQYF

J gene: TRBJ1-5
V gene: TRBV6-1
CDR3 protein: CASSEQGAKGQPQHF

J gene: TRBJ1-2
V gene: TRBV5-4
CDR3 protein: CASSPGGGQPTNYGYTF

J gene: TRBJ2-1
V gene: TRBV18
CDR3 protein: CASSPPGGGGNEQFF

J gene: TRBJ2-5
V gene: TRBV19
CDR3 protein: CASSTPRTGGQETQYF

J gene: TRBJ1-6
V gene: TRBV9
CDR3 protein: CASSVSVPGQGNSPLHF

J gene: TRBJ1-5
V gene: TRBV30
CDR3 protein: CAWSTGEFQPQHF

J gene: TRBJ1-5
V gene: TRBV18
CDR3 protein: CASSPTRGNQPQHF

J gene: TRBJ2-7
V gene: TRBV7-2
CDR3 protein: CASSKTGSYEQYF

J gene: TRBJ2-1
V gene: TRBV20-1
CDR3 protein: CSASGIAGEAYNEQFF

J gene: TRBJ1-1
V gene: TRBV3-1/TRBV3-2
CDR3 protein: CASSPFRGGNTEAFF

J gene: TRBJ2-1
V gene: TRBV11-3
CDR3 protein: CASSTGLNNEQFF

J gene: TRBJ2-7
V gene: TRBV30
CDR3 protein: CAWTQSGREQYF

J gene: TRBJ2-2
V gene: TRBV5-1
CDR3 protein: CASSLTGGPTGELFF

J gene: TRBJ2-2
V gene: TRBV3-1/TRBV3-2
CDR3 protein: CASSPMLAGNTGELFF

J gene: TRBJ2-1
V gene: TRBV28
CDR3 protein: CASSWWGGSMQYNEQFF

J gene: TRBJ2-2
V gene: TRBV12-3/TRBV12-4
CDR3 protein: CASSLQNTGELFF

J gene: TRBJ2-1
V gene: TRBV5-1
CDR3 protein: CASSLANSGRDNEQFF

J gene: TRBJ2-1
V gene: TRBV2
CDR3 protein: CASSAGGTYNEQFF